This T cell receptor (beta chain) was identified in a study of shared clonotypes between healthy human individuals. Produced via immunoSEQ multiplex PCR; TCRdb's table is partial and in-frame only. The data show approximately 1,500,000 clones, approximately 98% seen once. Overall study findings and caveats: Shared across a few donors were 4% to 5% of the naive CD4 clonotypes. Specimens sampled were limited to blood, with tissue repertoires likely differing. Enrolling few donors narrowed the genetic and exposure-history diversity that was represented.

Memory CD4+ cells were the fraction left after CD45RA+ naive selection. This clone has a single count. Its antigen is undetermined. What was sequenced was naive CD4+ T cells sorted from blood. Subset noted: CD45RA+ positively selected. The sequence derives from a man aged 30 to 39 in good health.

The CDR3 coding sequence is TGTGCCAGCAGTCGCTATCGGGGCTTGGGAGAGCAGTACTTC. This translates into CASSRYRGLGEQYF. The genes are TRBV28 and TRBJ2-7; D may match TRBD1 or TRBD2 (5 bases each). V lost 5 bases to trimming and J lost 7 bases, with 18 bases between them. The CDR3 runs 14 residues. CDR1 is MDHEN and CDR2 is SYDVKM in the germline V gene.